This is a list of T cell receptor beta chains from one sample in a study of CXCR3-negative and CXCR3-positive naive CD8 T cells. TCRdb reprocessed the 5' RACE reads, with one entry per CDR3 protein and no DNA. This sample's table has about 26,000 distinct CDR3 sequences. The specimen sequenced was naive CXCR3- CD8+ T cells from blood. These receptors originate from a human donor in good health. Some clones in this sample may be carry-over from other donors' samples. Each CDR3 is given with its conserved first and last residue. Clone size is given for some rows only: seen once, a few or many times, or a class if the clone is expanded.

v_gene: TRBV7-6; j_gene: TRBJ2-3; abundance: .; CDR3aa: CASSPGWADTQYF
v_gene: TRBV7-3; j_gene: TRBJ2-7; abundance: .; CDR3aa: CASSSYREGGEQYF
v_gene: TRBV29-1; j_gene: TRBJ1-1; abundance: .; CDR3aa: CSVAALNTEAFF
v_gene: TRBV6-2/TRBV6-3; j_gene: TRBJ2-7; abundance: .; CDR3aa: CASSFTSGYEQYF
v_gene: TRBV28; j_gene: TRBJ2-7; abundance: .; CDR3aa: CASSLGAVYEQYF
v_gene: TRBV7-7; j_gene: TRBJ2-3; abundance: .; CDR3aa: CASSSGQGEDTQYF
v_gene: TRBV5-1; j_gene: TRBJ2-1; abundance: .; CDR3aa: CASSLGLSSYNEQFF
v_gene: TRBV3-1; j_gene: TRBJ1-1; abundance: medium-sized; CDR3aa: CASSQDRRGADTEAFF
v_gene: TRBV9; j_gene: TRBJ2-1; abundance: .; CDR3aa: CASSVAAGGPDEQFF
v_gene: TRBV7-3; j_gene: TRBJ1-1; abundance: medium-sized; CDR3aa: CASSSFMNTEAFF
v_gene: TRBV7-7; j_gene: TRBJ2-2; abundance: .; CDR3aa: CASSPGLAGTNTGELFF
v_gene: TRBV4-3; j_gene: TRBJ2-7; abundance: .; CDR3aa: CASSQEKENSYEQYF
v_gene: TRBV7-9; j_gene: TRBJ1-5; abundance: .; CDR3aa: CASSSGLEAQHF
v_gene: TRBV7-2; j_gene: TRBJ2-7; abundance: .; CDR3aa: CASRDYYEQYF
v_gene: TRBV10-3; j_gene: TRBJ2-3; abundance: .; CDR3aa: CAISESVAGIEDTQYF
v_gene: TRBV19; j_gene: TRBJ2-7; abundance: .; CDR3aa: CASSVTGFYEQYF
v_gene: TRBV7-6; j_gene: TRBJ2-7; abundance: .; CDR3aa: CASSLGTGSSYEQYF
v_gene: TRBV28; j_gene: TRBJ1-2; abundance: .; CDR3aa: CASAAGYNYGYTF
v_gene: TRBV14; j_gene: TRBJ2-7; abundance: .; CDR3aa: CASSRTGVDEQYF
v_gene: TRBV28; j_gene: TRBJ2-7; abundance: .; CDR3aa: CASNLGRGYEQYF
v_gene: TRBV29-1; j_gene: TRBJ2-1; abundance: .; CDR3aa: CSVEGWMGQTLNEQFF
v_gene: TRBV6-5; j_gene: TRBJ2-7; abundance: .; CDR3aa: CASSYSGAGSGYEQYF
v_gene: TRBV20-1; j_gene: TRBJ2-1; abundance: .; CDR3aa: CSARVTLAGDEQFF
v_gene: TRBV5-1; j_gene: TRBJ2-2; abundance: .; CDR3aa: CASSWTSGGNANTGELFF
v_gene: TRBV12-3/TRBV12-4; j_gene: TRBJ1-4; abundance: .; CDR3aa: CASSLSATLARGGEKLFF
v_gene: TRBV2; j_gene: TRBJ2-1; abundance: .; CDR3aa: CASSDNGGNEQFF
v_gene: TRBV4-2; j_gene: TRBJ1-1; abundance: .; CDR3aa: CASSQIGTENTEAFF
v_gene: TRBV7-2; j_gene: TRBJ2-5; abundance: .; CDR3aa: CASSYRLGAQYF
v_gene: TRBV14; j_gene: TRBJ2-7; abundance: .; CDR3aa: CASRGQGTYEQYF
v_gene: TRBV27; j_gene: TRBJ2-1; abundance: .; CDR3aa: CASGIRVNEQFF
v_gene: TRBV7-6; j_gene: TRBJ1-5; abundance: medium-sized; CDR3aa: CASSLGGGSNQPQHF
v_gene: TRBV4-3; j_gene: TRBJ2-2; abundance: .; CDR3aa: CASSQYHPPNTRELFF
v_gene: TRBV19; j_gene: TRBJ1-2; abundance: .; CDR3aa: CASSITEDRLHAYTF
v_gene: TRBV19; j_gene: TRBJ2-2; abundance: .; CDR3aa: CASSQGGSTGELFF
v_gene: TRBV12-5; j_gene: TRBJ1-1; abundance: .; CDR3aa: CASGSAYTEAFF
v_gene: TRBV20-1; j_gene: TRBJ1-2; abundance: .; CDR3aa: CSARDWSEQSPNYGYTF
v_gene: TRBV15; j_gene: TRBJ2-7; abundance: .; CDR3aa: CATSRDQADIPSYEQYF
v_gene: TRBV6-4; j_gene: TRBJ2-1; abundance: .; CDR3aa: CASSDSNFEQFF
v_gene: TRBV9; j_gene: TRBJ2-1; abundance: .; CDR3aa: CASSDTGQVYNEQFF
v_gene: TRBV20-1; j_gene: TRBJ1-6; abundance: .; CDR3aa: CSARDSGRGSSPLHF
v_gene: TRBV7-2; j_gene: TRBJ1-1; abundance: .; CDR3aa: CASSFRTGGASEAFF
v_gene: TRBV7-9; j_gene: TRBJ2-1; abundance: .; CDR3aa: CASSPPPAGPTVGEQFF
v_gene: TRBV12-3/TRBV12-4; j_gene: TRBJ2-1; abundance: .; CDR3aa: CASSFYHNEQFF
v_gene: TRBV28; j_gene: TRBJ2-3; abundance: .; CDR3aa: CASSLELAGTDTQYF
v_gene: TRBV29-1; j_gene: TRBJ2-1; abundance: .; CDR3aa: CSVEGLAEAYNEQFF
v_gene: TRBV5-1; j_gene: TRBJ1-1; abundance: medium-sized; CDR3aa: CASSDPDRENTEAFF
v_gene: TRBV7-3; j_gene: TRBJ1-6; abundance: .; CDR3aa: CASSLRGSPDPLHF
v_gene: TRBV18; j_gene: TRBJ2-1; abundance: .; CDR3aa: CASSPTSGDNEQFF
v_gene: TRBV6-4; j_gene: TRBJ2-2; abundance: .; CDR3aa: CASSDPDSFGNTGELFF
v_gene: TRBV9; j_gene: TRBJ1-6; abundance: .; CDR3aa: CASSAGTGGDSPLHF
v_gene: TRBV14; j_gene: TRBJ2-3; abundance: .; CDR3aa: CASSHLGTSGADTQYF
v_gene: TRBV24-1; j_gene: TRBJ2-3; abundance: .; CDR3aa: CATSDPQGDTDTQYF
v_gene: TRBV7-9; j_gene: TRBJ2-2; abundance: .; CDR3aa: CASRGPANTGELFF